The rows below give T cell receptor beta chains drawn from one sample of a study of cytomegalovirus exposure and HLA in healthy donors. Libraries were prepared by immunoSEQ multiplex PCR; TCRdb keeps only in-frame clonotypes and omits some of them. The table shows roughly 150,000 clones, with about four fifths occurring only once. Sequenced input: PBMCs. The origin of the receptors is a male donor in good health and CMV-seropositive. Each CDR3 is given without its conserved first and last residue. For some rows the clone size is stated as once, few or many, or as a class when expanded; others skip it.

clone size	V gene	CDR3 protein
NA	TRBV7-9	SSLGGSYEQY
NA	TRBV4-3	ASSLNGGGGTEAF
few	TRBV4-1	ASSPGLAGPGYQETQY
NA	TRBV5-1	ASRVASHQGNYGYT
NA	TRBV5-4	ASSPRDSFNSPLH
few	TRBV13	ASSTGHRGNTQY
NA	TRBV13	ASSQFRGSEAF
once	TRBV11-2	ASSLDGQVSGNTIY
NA	TRBV6-4	ASSDVAGGTDTQY
NA	TRBV30	AWSKQESQPQH
NA	TRBV28	ASGSGTQNTGELF
few	TRBV6-4	ASSEVAGGQSSYNEQF
NA	TRBV28	ASSPWTGSETQY
NA	TRBV5-1	ASSPTGQGSTEAF
NA	TRBV5-1	ASSLGVFRI
NA	TRBV5-4	ASSEGTGPLIQY
NA	TRBV19	ASRARGLPYEQY
NA	TRBV20-1	SALGVYEQY
NA	TRBV4-1	ASSQDSAPGDEQF
once	TRBV19	ASSISRIQDSPLH